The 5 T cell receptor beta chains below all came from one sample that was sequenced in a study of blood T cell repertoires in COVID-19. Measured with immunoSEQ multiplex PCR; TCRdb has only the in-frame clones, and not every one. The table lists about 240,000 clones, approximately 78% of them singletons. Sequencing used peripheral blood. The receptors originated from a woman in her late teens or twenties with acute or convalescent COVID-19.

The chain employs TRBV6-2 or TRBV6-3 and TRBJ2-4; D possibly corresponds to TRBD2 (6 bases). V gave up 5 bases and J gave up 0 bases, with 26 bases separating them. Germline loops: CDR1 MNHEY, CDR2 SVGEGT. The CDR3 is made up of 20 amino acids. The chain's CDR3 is CASSIGHGLARELAKNIQYF. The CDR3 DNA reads TGTGCCAGCAGTATCGGGCATGGTCTAGCGCGAGAACTAGCCAAAAACATTCAGTACTTC.

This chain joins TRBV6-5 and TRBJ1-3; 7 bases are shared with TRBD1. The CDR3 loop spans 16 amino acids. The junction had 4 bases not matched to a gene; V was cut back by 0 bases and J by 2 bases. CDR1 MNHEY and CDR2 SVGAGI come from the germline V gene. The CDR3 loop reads CASSYSQGGTGNTIYF. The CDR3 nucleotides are TGTGCCAGCAGTTACTCCCAGGGGGGTACTGGAAACACCATATATTTT.

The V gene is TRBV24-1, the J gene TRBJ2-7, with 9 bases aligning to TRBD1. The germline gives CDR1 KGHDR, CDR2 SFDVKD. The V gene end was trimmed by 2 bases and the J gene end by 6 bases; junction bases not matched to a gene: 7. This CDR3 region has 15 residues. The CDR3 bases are TGTGCCACCAGTGATTCCAGGACAGGGGTGGCCGAGCAGTACTTC. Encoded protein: CATSDSRTGVAEQYF.

The CDR3 region is CASRRGLADQETQYF. The CDR3 DNA sequence: TGTGCCAGCAGAAGAGGACTAGCGGACCAAGAGACCCAGTACTTC. This chain uses TRBV2 with TRBJ2-5, with 10 bases lining up with TRBD2. There are 15 residues in the CDR3. The J segment lost 0 bases and the V segment lost 6 bases, leaving 4 bases of the junction unmatched. The germline gives CDR1 SNHLY, CDR2 FYNNEI.

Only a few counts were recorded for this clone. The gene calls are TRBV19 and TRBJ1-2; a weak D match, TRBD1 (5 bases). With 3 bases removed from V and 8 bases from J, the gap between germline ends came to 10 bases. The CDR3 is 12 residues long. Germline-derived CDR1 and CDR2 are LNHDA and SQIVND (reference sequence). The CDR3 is CASSMWGRGYTF. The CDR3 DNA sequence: TGTGCCAGTAGTATGTGGGGCAGAGGCTACACCTTC.